Below are 16 T cell receptor beta chains sequenced from a single sample in a study of T cells in women clearing cervical HPV infection. The method was immunoSEQ multiplex PCR; TCRdb's version includes in-frame clones alone and lacks a portion of them. The sample table includes some 20,000 clones. The source material was blood buffy coat. Every receptor here comes from a woman aged 18 to 75 with a cervical HPV16 infection that either progressed to CIN3+ or cleared (not recorded which).

The covered CDR3 bases are TGCAGTGCCTGCGGTGTTGACAGGACTAGCGGGGGGGCAACTGAG. As protein: CSACGVDRTSGGATE. The whole CDR3 reads CSACGVDRTSGGATEQFF. V is TRBV20-1 and J is TRBJ2-1; TRBD2 matches at 15 bases. The CDR3 end lies 3 residues beyond the end of the read and is filled in from the germline J gene. J gave up 9 bases and V 6 bases, and 18 bases lay outside the gene matches. The CDR3 runs to 18 residues. Germline assignment: CDR1 DFQATT and CDR2 SNEGSKA (reference sequence).

A remark on this clone: The read halts 3 residues ahead of the CDR3 end, with the missing end drawn from the germline J gene. This chain links TRBV30 with TRBJ2-7; D gene uncertain. The CDR3 runs to 13 residues. V lost 2 bases to trimming and J lost 4 bases, with 12 bases between them. The germline V gene has CDR1 GTSNPN and CDR2 SVGIG (reference sequence). The CDR3 reads CAWSTSVTYEQYF. Incomplete CDR3 DNA: TGTGCCTGGAGTACGTCAGTTACGTACGAG.

Regarding this clone: Sequencing ends 3 residues short of the CDR3 end; the germline J gene provides the rest. This sequence joins TRBV18 and TRBJ2-4; D perhaps matches TRBD1 (6 bases). Germline V gene lookup returns CDR1 KGHSH and CDR2 LQKENI. This CDR3 spans 17 amino acids. The CDR3 sequence: CASSPSDRQAANYGQYF. The DNA read from the CDR3 is TGTGCCAGCTCACCCAGCGACCGACAGGCAGCTAACTATGGT. Full variable domain (outside the CDR3, taken from reference TRBV18 and TRBJ2-4): NAGVMQNPRHLVRRRGQEARLRCSPMKGHSHVYWYRQLPEEGLKFMVYLQKENIIDESGMPKERFSAEFPKEGPSILRIQQVVRGDSAAYFCASSPSDRQAANYGQYFGAGTRLSVL.

With respect to this clone: The CDR3 end lies 3 residues beyond the end of the read and is filled in from the germline J gene. Other DNA sequences within the sample encode an identical CDR3. The chain uses TRBV30 and TRBJ2-3; TRBD1 matches 7 bases. Per the germline V gene, CDR1 is GTSNPN and CDR2 is SVGIG (reference sequence). This CDR3 comprises 13 residues. CDR3 DNA, as far as it was read: TGTGCCTGGCGACAGGGCTCCGTGGAGACG. The encoded protein is CAWRQGSVET. The CDR3, in full, reads CAWRQGSVETQYF.

A remark on this clone: The CDR3 extends 3 residues past the end of the read, so its final part is completed from the germline J gene. This chain joins TRBV7-2 and TRBJ1-3; no clear D gene. Germline V gene sequence: CDR1 SGHTA, CDR2 FQGNSA. There are 15 residues in the CDR3. Between the trimmed V and J ends, which lost 1 base and 4 bases, there was a span of 11 bases. This CDR3 is CASSLVQVPGNTIYF. CDR3 bases read: TGTGCCAGCAGCTTAGTTCAGGTCCCGGGAAACACC.

The covered CDR3 bases are TGTGCCAGCAGCTTCGACGGGACATTTGATGGC. Protein: CASSFDGTFDG. The CDR3 in full is CASSFDGTFDGYTF. The gene calls are TRBV7-9 and TRBJ1-2, with a possible D match to TRBD1 (6 bases). The read ends 3 residues before the CDR3 terminus; that terminus is restored from the germline J gene. The CDR3 length is 14 residues. Trimming shortened V by 3 bases and J by 6 bases, and 14 bases separated the two germline ends. CDR1 is SEHNR, CDR2 FQNEAQ, per germline (reference sequence).

Of note for this clone: The read falls 3 residues short of the CDR3 end, and the missing part is taken from the germline J gene. The rearrangement joins TRBV12-3 or TRBV12-4 to TRBJ2-3, with D possibly TRBD2 on 6 matching bases. The CDR3 has 17 residues. The chain's CDR3 is CASNFQSHTRTKETQYF. The DNA read from the CDR3 is TGTGCCAGCAATTTCCAGTCCCACACTAGGACTAAAGAGACG.

Concerning this clone itself: The CDR3 goes on 3 residues after the read ends, and that part is filled in from the germline J gene. The J gene is TRBJ2-2, the V gene TRBV7-9, with TRBD1 matching over 8 bases. Germline V lookup: CDR1 SEHNR, CDR2 FQNEAQ (reference sequence). The CDR3 has 15 residues. The covered CDR3 bases are TGTGCCAGCAGGTCCCAGGGGGCTTGGAATTCACCG. Translating it yields CASRSQGAWNSP. The complete CDR3 reads CASRSQGAWNSPLFF.

Notes on this clone: The read is 3 residues too short to cover the CDR3 end, so that end is filled in from the germline J gene. This chain connects TRBV4-1 to TRBJ2-5, with D possibly matching TRBD2 (5 bases). V gave up 4 bases and J gave up 2 bases, with 17 bases separating them. This CDR3 region has 16 residues. Germline CDR1 MGHRA, CDR2 YSYEKL. CDR3 sequence reads: CASSLTRAGVQETQYF. Incomplete CDR3 DNA: TGCGCCAGCAGCCTTACGAGGGCGGGTGTGCAAGAGACC.

To note about this clone: With the read ending 3 residues before the CDR3 end, the germline J gene is used to fill in that end. The chain couples TRBV5-1 to TRBJ2-7; D possibly corresponds to TRBD1 (6 bases). Per germline, CDR1 SGHRS and CDR2 YFSETQ. CDR3 length equals 13 residues. The V end was cut by 7 bases, the J end by 1 base, with 12 bases between. CDR3 region: CASSQGQSYEQYF. Partial CDR3 DNA: TGCGCCAGCTCTCAGGGGCAGTCCTACGAG.

For this clone: The read ends 3 residues shy of where the CDR3 ends; the end is completed using the germline J gene. The genes are TRBV5-1 and TRBJ2-5, with a tentative D call TRBD1 (6 bases). The germline gives CDR1 SGHRS, CDR2 YFSETQ. V was pared by 2 bases and J by 5 bases, with 13 bases between. The CDR3 loop spans 14 amino acids. The sequenced part of the CDR3 DNA is TGCGCCAGCAGCTTCACAGGCCAGGGGGAGACC. This encodes CASSFTGQGET. The complete CDR3 protein is CASSFTGQGETQYF.

Worth noting for this clone: Read coverage stops 3 residues before the CDR3 terminus; the germline J gene supplies the remainder. The rearrangement uses TRBV5-8 and TRBJ2-2; D is possibly TRBD1 (6 bases). CDR1 and CDR2 (germline): SGHTS, YDEGEE. The V and J ends lost 3 bases and 3 bases respectively, with 12 bases between them. The CDR3 spans 15 residues. The chain's CDR3 is CASSSTGSYTGELFF. The CDR3 DNA, read in part, is TGTGCCAGCAGCTCCACAGGGTCGTACACCGGGGAG.

About this clone itself: Sequencing ends 3 residues short of the CDR3 end; the germline J gene provides the rest. The chain carries TRBV7-9 and TRBJ2-5, with a possible D match to TRBD2 (6 bases). The V end was cut by 1 base, the J end by 2 bases, with 8 bases between. Germline CDR1 is SEHNR and CDR2 is FQNEAQ (reference sequence). The CDR3 is made up of 14 amino acids. The CDR3 protein is CASSLVGGQETQYF. CDR3 bases read: TGTGCCAGCAGCTTAGTTGGGGGGCAAGAGACC.

As to this clone: With the read ending 3 residues before the CDR3 end, the germline J gene is used to fill in that end. V gene TRBV7-2 combines with J gene TRBJ1-1; 7 positions match TRBD1. The CDR3 is made up of 15 amino acids. Germline lookup yields CDR1 SGHTA and CDR2 FQGNSA. The CDR3 DNA, read in part, is TGTGCCAGCAGCTTAGGGGCAGGGGGAGCCTATGGC. Translating gives CASSLGAGGAYG. The full CDR3 protein is CASSLGAGGAYGAFF.

In regard to this clone: The CDR3 end lies 3 residues beyond the end of the read and is filled in from the germline J gene. The chain has TRBV5-5 and TRBJ1-5, with 7 bases aligning to TRBD1. CDR1 is SGHKS and CDR2 is YYEKEE in the germline V gene (reference sequence). There are 14 residues in the CDR3. The trim removed 1 base at V and 4 bases at J, leaving 2 bases unmatched. The sequenced CDR3 bases are TGTGCCAGCAGCTTGACGGGACAGAATCAGCCC. The encoded protein is CASSLTGQNQP. The full CDR3 reads CASSLTGQNQPQHF.

The part of the CDR3 DNA that was read is TGTGCCAGCAGCTTGGGCCAGGGGTCTAATGAAAAA. It translates to CASSLGQGSNEK. The full CDR3 protein reads CASSLGQGSNEKLFF. The V gene is TRBV7-9, the J gene TRBJ1-4; D might be TRBD1 (6 bases). The read falls 3 residues short of the CDR3 end, and the missing part is taken from the germline J gene. Per germline, CDR1 SEHNR and CDR2 FQNEAQ (reference sequence). V lost 3 bases and J 3 bases, leaving 11 bases between the germline ends. The CDR3 has 15 residues.